What follows are 14 T cell receptor beta chains derived from one specimen sequenced in a study of shared clonotypes between healthy human individuals. Generated by immunoSEQ multiplex PCR, the TCRdb table keeps only in-frame clones and is missing some. Of 1,400,000 or so clones in the sample, 98% to 99% were seen once. The sequencing input was naive CD4+ T cells sorted from blood. Subset in this sample: CD45RA+ positively selected. Every receptor here comes from a man in his thirties or forties in good health.

The rearrangement links TRBV27 to TRBJ2-3, with 9 bases matching TRBD2. The CDR3 is 16 residues long. J gave up 2 bases and V 4 bases, and 7 bases lay outside the gene matches. Germline V lookup: CDR1 MNHEY, CDR2 SMNVEV (reference sequence). The CDR3 bases are TGTGCCAGCAGTTGGGGAGCGGGAGGACACACAGATACGCAGTATTTT. It translates to CASSWGAGGHTDTQYF.

Worth noting for this clone: Other DNA sequences in the same sample also yield this CDR3. This chain uses TRBV18 with TRBJ1-1, with D unresolved. Germline V CDR1 and CDR2: KGHSH, LQKENI. This CDR3 spans 14 amino acids. With 2 bases removed from V and 1 base from J, the gap between germline ends came to 8 bases. CDR3 sequence: CASSPRRENTEAFF. CDR3 in DNA: TGTGCCAGCTCACCAAGACGGGAGAACACTGAAGCTTTCTTT.

The J gene is TRBJ1-5, the V gene TRBV10-3; D gene uncertain. Germline V gives CDR1 ENHRY, CDR2 SYGVKD. The CDR3 sequence is 13 residues long. The ends were cut back, 8 bases at V and 5 bases at J, with 13 bases in the middle. The CDR3 DNA reads as TGTGCCATCTCGGGGTCCCGCGATCAGCCCCAGCATTTT. Translating it yields CAISGSRDQPQHF.

CDR3 sequence reads: CASSSRVSYEQYF. The CDR3 DNA reads as TGCGCCAGCAGCTCCAGGGTCTCCTACGAGCAGTACTTC. The V and J genes are TRBV5-1 and TRBJ2-7, with a weak D call TRBD1 (5 bases). This CDR3 is 13 amino acids long. V lost 3 bases to trimming and J lost 0 bases, with 7 bases between them. The germline V gene has CDR1 SGHRS and CDR2 YFSETQ.

This chain uses TRBV5-4 with TRBJ1-4; 9 bases line up with TRBD1. Germline V gene lookup returns CDR1 SGHNT and CDR2 YYREEE (reference sequence). The CDR3 covers 16 residues. Trimming at V came to 3 bases and at J to 1 base, leaving 4 bases not matched to a gene. This CDR3 reads CASSSGQGRTNEKLFF. CDR3 DNA: TGTGCCAGCAGCTCCGGACAGGGGAGAACTAATGAAAAACTGTTTTTT.

J is TRBJ2-7 and V is TRBV18; TRBD1 matches at 10 bases. Looked up from germline, CDR1 is KGHSH and CDR2 is LQKENI. The V gene end was trimmed by 2 bases and the J gene end by 7 bases; junction bases not matched to a gene: 11. CDR3 length equals 16 residues. The CDR3 sequence: CASSPVGRQGAQEQYF. The CDR3 DNA reads as TGTGCCAGCTCACCAGTTGGGAGACAGGGGGCGCAGGAGCAGTACTTC.

The chain is built from TRBV5-4 and TRBJ2-1, with D hard to call. CDR1 and CDR2 from the germline V gene are SGHNT and YYREEE (reference sequence). V was clipped by 0 bases and J by 5 bases, with 6 bases between them. This CDR3 comprises 13 residues. The CDR3 nucleotides are TGTGCCAGCAGCTTGGTTAGTCACAATGAGCAGTTCTTC. The encoded protein is CASSLVSHNEQFF. The whole variable domain, remainder taken from reference TRBV5-4 and TRBJ2-1, is ETGVTQSPTHLIKTRGQQVTLRCSSQSGHNTVSWYQQALGQGPQFIFQYYREEENGRGNFPPRFSGLQFPNYSSELNVNALELDDSALYLCASSLVSHNEQFFGPGTRLTVL.

On this clone: This same CDR3 is encoded by further DNA sequences in the sample. The J gene is TRBJ2-1, the V gene TRBV5-1; TRBD2 matches at 10 bases. V was clipped by 0 bases and J by 2 bases; unmatched bases: 5. Germline V gene sequence: CDR1 SGHRS, CDR2 YFSETQ. The CDR3 contains 17 residues. CDR3 amino acids: CASSLGLAGAPYNEQFF. The CDR3 region has the DNA TGCGCCAGCAGCTTGGGACTAGCGGGTGCCCCCTACAATGAGCAGTTCTTC.

The chain uses TRBV21-1 and TRBJ1-5. TRBV21-1 constitutes a pseudogene. The CDR3 loop spans 18 amino acids. CDR3 nucleotide sequence: TGTGCCAGCAGCAAACGTCCGACGGGAAGGACAAGGCATCAGCCCCAGCATTTT. Protein sequence: CASSKRPTGRTRHQPQHF.

The V and J genes are TRBV7-2 and TRBJ2-5; 8 positions match TRBD1. With V trimmed by 5 bases and J by 5 bases, 7 bases remained unmatched. This CDR3 comprises 14 residues. Per the germline V gene, CDR1 is SGHTA and CDR2 is FQGNSA. In DNA form, the CDR3 reads TGTGCCAGCAGCACCAGGGGGCCAGGGGAGACCCAGTACTTC. Its translation: CASSTRGPGETQYF.

The CDR3 loop reads CASRTSVLSYNEQFF. DNA of the CDR3: TGTGCCAGTAGGACTAGCGTACTCTCCTACAATGAGCAGTTCTTC. V usage is TRBV19 and J usage is TRBJ2-1, with TRBD2 identical over 8 bases. The V gene's germline CDR1 is LNHDA and CDR2 SQIVND (reference sequence). CDR3 size: 15 residues. The V and J ends lost 6 bases and 0 bases, in that order; junction bases with no gene match: 4.

The chain joins TRBV7-8 to TRBJ2-7; D is undetermined. Germline CDR1 reads SGHVS; CDR2 reads FQNEAQ. Trimming shortened V by 5 bases and J by 11 bases, and 19 bases separated the two germline ends. This CDR3 is 13 amino acids long. CDR3 amino acids: CASSPWGKRGEYF. In DNA form, the CDR3 reads TGTGCCAGCAGCCCCTGGGGTAAGCGAGGTGAGTACTTC. Variable domain in full (rest from reference TRBV7-8 and TRBJ2-7): GAGVSQSPRYKVAKRGQDVALRCDPISGHVSLFWYQQALGQGPEFLTYFQNEAQLDKSGLPSDRFFAERPEGSVSTLKIQRTQQEDSAVYLCASSPWGKRGEYFGPGTRLTVT.

The chain uses TRBV7-9 and TRBJ1-5, with D unclear. The CDR3 has 14 amino acids. CDR1 is SEHNR, CDR2 FQNEAQ, per germline (reference sequence). With 5 bases removed from V and 1 base from J, the gap between germline ends came to 9 bases. The chain's CDR3 is CASSSRGSNQPQHF. The CDR3 DNA follows: TGTGCCAGCAGCAGTAGAGGGAGCAATCAGCCCCAGCATTTT.

This chain joins TRBV5-1 and TRBJ2-1; 12 bases line up with TRBD2. This CDR3 contains 14 residues. V lost 4 bases and J lost 7; bases outside the gene matches: 3. Germline CDR1 is SGHRS and CDR2 is YFSETQ. CDR3 amino acids: CASSQGTSGNEQFF. The DNA of the CDR3 is TGCGCCAGCAGCCAGGGGACTAGCGGGAATGAGCAGTTCTTC.